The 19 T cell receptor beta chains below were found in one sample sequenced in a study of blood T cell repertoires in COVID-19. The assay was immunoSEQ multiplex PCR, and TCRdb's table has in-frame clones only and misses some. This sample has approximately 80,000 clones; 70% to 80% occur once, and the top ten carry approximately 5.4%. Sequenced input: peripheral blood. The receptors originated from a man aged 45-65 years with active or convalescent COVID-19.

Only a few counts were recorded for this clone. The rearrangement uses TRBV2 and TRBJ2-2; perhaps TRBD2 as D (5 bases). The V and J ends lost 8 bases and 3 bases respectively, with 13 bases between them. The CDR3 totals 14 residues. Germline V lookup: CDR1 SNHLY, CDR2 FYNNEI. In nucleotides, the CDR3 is TGTGCCAGCTCCGAAGGGAGAGACACCGGGGAGCTGTTTTTT. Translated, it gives CASSEGRDTGELFF.

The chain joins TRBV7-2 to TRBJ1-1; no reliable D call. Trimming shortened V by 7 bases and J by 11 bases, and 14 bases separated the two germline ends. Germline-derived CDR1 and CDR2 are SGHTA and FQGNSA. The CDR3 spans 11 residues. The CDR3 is CASNLGREAFF. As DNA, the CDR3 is TGTGCCAGCAACCTTGGGAGGGAGGCTTTCTTT.

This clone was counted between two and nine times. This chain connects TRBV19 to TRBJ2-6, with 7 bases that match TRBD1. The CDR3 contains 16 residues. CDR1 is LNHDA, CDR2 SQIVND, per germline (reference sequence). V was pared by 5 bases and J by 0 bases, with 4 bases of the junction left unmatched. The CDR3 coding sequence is TGTGCCAGTAGTCGGACAGGTAGCTCTGGGGCCAACGTCCTGACTTTC. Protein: CASSRTGSSGANVLTF.

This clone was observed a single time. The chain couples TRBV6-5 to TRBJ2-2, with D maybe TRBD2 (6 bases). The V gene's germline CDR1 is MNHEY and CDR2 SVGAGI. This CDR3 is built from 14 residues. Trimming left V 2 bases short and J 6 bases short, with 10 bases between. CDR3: CASSYGRGAGELFF. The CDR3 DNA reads TGTGCCAGCAGTTACGGGCGGGGTGCCGGGGAGCTGTTTTTT.

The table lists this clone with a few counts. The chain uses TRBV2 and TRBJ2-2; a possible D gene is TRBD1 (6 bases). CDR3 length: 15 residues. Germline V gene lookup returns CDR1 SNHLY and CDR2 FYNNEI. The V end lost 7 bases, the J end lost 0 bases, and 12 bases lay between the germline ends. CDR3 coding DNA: TGTGCCAGCACCGACAGGACGACGAACACCGGGGAGCTGTTTTTT. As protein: CASTDRTTNTGELFF.

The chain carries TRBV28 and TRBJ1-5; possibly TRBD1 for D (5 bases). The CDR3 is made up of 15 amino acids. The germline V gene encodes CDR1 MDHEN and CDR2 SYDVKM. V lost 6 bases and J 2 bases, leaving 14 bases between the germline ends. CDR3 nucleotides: TGTGCCAGCAGCCTAATCTCGGGGGGCAATCAGCCCCAGCATTTT. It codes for CASSLISGGNQPQHF. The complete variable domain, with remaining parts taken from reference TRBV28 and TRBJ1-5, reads DVKVTQSSRYLVKRTGEKVFLECVQDMDHENMFWYRQDPGLGLRLIYFSYDVKMKEKGDIPEGYSVSREKKERFSLILESASTNQTSMYLCASSLISGGNQPQHFGDGTRLSIL.

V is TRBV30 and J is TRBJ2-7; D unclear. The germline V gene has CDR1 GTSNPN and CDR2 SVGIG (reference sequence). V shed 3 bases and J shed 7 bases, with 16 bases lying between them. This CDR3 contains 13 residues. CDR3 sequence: CAWSRTELVEQYF. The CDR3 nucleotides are TGTGCCTGGAGCCGCACGGAGCTTGTGGAGCAGTACTTC.

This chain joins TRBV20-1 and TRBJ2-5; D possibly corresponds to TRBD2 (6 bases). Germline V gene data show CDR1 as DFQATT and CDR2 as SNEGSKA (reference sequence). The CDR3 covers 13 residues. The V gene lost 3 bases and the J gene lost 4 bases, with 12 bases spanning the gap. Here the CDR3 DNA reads TGCAGTGCTAGTACGCGGCGGGGAGAGACCCAGTACTTC. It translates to CSASTRRGETQYF.

For the CDR3, the DNA is TGTGCCAGCAGCTTCCCGGGTTATGGCTACACCTTC. Translating it yields CASSFPGYGYTF. The rearrangement joins TRBV7-9 to TRBJ1-2; D gene unclear. The germline V gene has CDR1 SEHNR and CDR2 FQNEAQ (reference sequence). The CDR3 has 12 residues. V was shortened by 3 bases and J by 5 bases, with 7 bases between the two germline ends. Complete variable domain (other parts from reference TRBV7-9 and TRBJ1-2): DTGVSQNPRHKITKRGQNVTFRCDPISEHNRLYWYRQTLGQGPEFLTYFQNEAQLEKSRLLSDRFSAERPKGSFSTLEIQRTEQGDSAMYLCASSFPGYGYTFGSGTRLTVV.

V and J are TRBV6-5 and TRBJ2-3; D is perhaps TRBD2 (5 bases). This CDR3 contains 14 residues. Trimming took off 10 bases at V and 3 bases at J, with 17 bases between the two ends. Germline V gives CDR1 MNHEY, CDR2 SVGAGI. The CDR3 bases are TGTGCCACCCCAGCGGACGCCACTACAGATACGCAGTATTTT. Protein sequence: CATPADATTDTQYF.

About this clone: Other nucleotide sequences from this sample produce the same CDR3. Here the CDR3 DNA reads TGTGCCAGCAGTCTTAGAGCTAGCGGGGGGGCTAGCACAGATACGCAGTATTTT. Residues: CASSLRASGGASTDTQYF. The chain combines TRBV7-8 with TRBJ2-3, with 12 bases aligning to TRBD2. The J segment lost 0 bases and the V segment lost 6 bases, leaving 10 bases of the junction unmatched. From germline, CDR1 is SGHVS and CDR2 FQNEAQ. The CDR3 has 18 residues.

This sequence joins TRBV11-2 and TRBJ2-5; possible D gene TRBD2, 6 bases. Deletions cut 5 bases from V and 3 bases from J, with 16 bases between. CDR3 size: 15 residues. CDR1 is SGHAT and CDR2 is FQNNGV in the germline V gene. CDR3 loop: CASSPQEGLEETQYF. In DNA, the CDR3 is TGTGCCAGCAGCCCCCAGGAGGGGTTGGAAGAGACCCAGTACTTC. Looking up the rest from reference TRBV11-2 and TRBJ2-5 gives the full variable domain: EAGVAQSPRYKIIEKRQSVAFWCNPISGHATLYWYQQILGQGPKLLIQFQNNGVVDDSQLPKDRFSAERLKGVDSTLKIQPAKLEDSAVYLCASSPQEGLEETQYFGPGTRLLVL.

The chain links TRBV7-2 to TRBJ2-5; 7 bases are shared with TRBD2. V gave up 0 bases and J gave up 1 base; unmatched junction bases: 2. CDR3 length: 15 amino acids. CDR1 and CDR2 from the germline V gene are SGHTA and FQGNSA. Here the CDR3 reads CASSLATSVQETQYF. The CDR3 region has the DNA TGTGCCAGCAGCTTAGCTACTAGCGTCCAAGAGACCCAGTACTTC.

The CDR3 sequence: CASSEILAGGLQETQYF. The CDR3 DNA is TGTGCCAGCAGTGAAATACTAGCGGGGGGCCTCCAAGAGACCCAGTACTTC. The chain recombines TRBV6-4 with TRBJ2-5, with TRBD2 matching 12 bases. CDR3 length equals 17 residues. With V trimmed by 3 bases and J by 1 base, 6 bases remained unmatched. Germline CDR1 reads MRHNA; CDR2 reads SNTAGT.

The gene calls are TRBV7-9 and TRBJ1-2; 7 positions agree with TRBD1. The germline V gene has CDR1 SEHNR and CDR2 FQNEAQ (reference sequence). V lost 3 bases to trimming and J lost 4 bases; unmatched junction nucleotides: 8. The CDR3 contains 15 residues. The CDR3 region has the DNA TGTGCCAGCAGCTTCGAAAGGGGGACAGTCTATGGCTACACCTTC. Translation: CASSFERGTVYGYTF.

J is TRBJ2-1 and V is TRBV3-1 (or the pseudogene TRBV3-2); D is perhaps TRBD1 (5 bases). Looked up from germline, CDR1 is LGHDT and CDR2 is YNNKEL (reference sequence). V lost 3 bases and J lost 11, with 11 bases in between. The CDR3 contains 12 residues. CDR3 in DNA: TGTGCCAGCAGCCATGTCAGGGCTAAGCAGTTCTTC. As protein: CASSHVRAKQFF.

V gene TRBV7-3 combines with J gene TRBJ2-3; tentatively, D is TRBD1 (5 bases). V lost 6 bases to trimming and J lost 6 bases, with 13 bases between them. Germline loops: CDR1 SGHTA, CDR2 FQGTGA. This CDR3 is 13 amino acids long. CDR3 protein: CASSLSRADTQYF. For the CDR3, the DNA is TGTGCCAGCAGTCTAAGCAGGGCCGATACGCAGTATTTT.

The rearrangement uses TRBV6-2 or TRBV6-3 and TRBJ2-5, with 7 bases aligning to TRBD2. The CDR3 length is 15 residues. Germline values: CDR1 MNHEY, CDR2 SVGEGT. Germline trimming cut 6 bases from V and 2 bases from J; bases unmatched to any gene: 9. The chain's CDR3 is CASSTPFSGQETQYF. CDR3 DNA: TGTGCCAGCAGCACACCGTTTAGCGGGCAAGAGACCCAGTACTTC.

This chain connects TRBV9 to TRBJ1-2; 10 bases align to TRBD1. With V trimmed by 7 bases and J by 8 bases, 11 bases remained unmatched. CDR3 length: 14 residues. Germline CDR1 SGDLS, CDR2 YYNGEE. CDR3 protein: CASDPMGQGRGYTF. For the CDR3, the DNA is TGTGCCAGCGACCCTATGGGACAGGGGCGCGGCTACACCTTC.